This T cell receptor beta chain appears in the sequencing data of a study of CD8+CD57+ T cells in acquired aplastic anemia listed by TCRdb under 2018. For context, the study as a whole: A mean of around 3.3 ug of DNA, ranging from about 0.17 to 30 ug, was extracted from sorted CD4+ and CD8+ cells. A CD8+CD57+ expansion meant a frequency higher than the mean frequency seen in healthy subjects.

Expansion of CD8+CD57+ cells had been shown by flow cytometry in the patients chosen for sequencing. All patients had severe acquired aplastic anemia diagnosed by International Study of Aplastic Anemia and Agranulocytosis and Camitta criteria. No therapy had been received by the patients at the time of blood sampling. In this study, sorted CD4+ and CD8+ T cells from the blood of healthy subjects and of severe aplastic anemia patients had their TCR repertoires deep-sequenced. Patients were enrolled in the USA under clinicaltrials.gov protocols 00001620, 01623167, 00001397, 00071045, 00081523 and 00961064. Ficoll-Paque density gradient centrifugation was used to isolate peripheral blood mononuclear cells. Before DNA was extracted, CD4+ and CD8+ T cells were sorted using either FACS or magnetic beads. The CDR3 sequence holds 18 residues, the cysteine and phenylalanine included. The CDR3 DNA has 54 bases and is translated from base 1. CDR1 and CDR2, per the germline V gene, are SGHTA and FQGNSA. Here V drops 1 base and J drops 5 bases, and the junction holds 11 bases not matched to any gene.

What the study reported, not specific to this receptor: Although roughly 29 CD8+ CDR3 sequences were shared by patients and controls, these sequences appeared highly expressed in patients and within the immunodominant clones of patients. No significant difference in CD8+ Simpson's diversity was found between patients and healthy controls (P=0.060).

Genomic DNA was used as template for profiling of TCR beta VDJ combinations and CDR3 sequences. TCR repertoire sequencing was run on an Illumina HiSeq 2000. For the original study's pipeline: Repertoires were assessed using TRBV/TRBJ rearrangement plots, CDR3 size and DJ length profiles, and Simpson's diversity index. The most abundant DNA sequence in the deep sequencing data was taken as the immunodominant clone. CDR3 amino acid sequences were checked for sharing between subjects and were compared against published repertoires and the VDJdb database. TCRdb cleaned the public reads at Q25 with fastp, built clones with MiXCR and kept in-frame beta chains. Under each unique CDR3 protein, matching rows form one entry showing the most common genes and DNA. Clone size and V and J calls follow TCRdb, not the original study. A total of about 240,000 distinct CDR3 sequences appear in this sample, around 46% of them only once. Clones ranked in the top ten supply roughly 8% of the sample.

Comment on this clonotype: Its target antigen remains unknown. No much larger clone exists at a distance of one base, and base qualities are not known.

Recombination linked TRBV7-2 to TRBJ2-2, with 9 bases in between that match TRBD2. The sequence came from a human donor with aplastic anemia. Sequenced material: sorted CD4+, CD8+, or CD8+CD57+ T cells (not recorded which) from PBMCs. The nucleotides are TGTGCCAGCAGCTTAGGTGGGGGTAGCGGGAGTGGGACCGGGGAGCTGTTTTTT. This encodes CASSLGGGSGSGTGELFF.